In this sample, the clone carrying this TCR beta chain turned up a few times. Its antigen is not identified. The sample belongs to a study of graft-versus-host responses after intestinal transplantation. For the study at large: The recipients all started with anti-thymocyte globulin induction and then took tacrolimus and steroids for three to four years. Study outcomes and limitations: Allografts carried high graft-versus-host to host-versus-graft clonal ratios in patients having graft-donor T cell macrochimerism. The marrow of recipients harbored GvH clones, and ileum or blood showed some of them first.

The CDR3 sequence is 12 residues long. J gave up 6 bases and V 4 bases, and 0 bases lay outside the gene matches. In germline, CDR1 is LNHDA, CDR2 SQIVND (reference sequence). Graft specimens yielded both intraepithelial and lamina propria lymphocytes. The method was immunoSEQ multiplex PCR; TCRdb's version includes in-frame clones alone and lacks a portion of them. This sample has more than 12,000 clones, with 70% found just once. The sequences come from ileum tissue, collected 700 to 800 days after intestinal transplantation. This receptor was taken from a human patient who received an intestinal transplant, so some T cells may come from the graft donor. The J gene is TRBJ2-1, the V gene TRBV19; the match to TRBD2 covers 7 bases. The DNA of the CDR3 is TGTGCCAGTAGTAGGACTAGCAATGAGCAGTTCTTC. It codes for CASSRTSNEQFF.